A single TCR beta chain is shown here with its context. Via MiXCR, TCRdb re-called the RT-PCR reads, giving one row per CDR3 protein. The sample includes about 700,000 distinct CDR3 sequences, about 14% seen only once; the top ten take 3.6%. CDR3 length: 11 residues. Trimming at V came to 7 bases and at J to 6 bases, leaving 1 base not matched to a gene. CDR1 and CDR2 from the germline V gene are SQVTM and ANQGSEA. The chain has TRBV29-1 and TRBJ2-2, with 8 bases matching TRBD1. The sequence was obtained from a female donor in good health, serving as a healthy control. The sample consisted of memory CD4+ T cells from blood. The CDR3 protein is CSEQGAGELFF. DNA for the CDR3: TGCAGCGAACAGGGGGCCGGGGAGCTGTTTTTT.